These 12 T cell receptor beta chains were sequenced from one sample in a study of blood T cell repertoires in COVID-19 (dated by TCRdb to 2018 to 2020). To prepare the library, the immunoSEQ multiplex PCR assay was applied. Sourced from immuneACCESS, this table was stored by TCRdb with only in-frame sequences that have V and J called. A share of the clones is absent; for the studies checked, an unresolved V gene accounts for under half, and the remainder has no known explanation. Here the sample has 240,000 or so clones; 88% occur a single time. Roughly 0.8% of the sample rests with the top ten. The sequenced sample was peripheral blood. These receptors came from a woman aged 25 to 39 with acute or convalescent COVID-19.

Concerning this clone: Other nucleotide sequences from this sample produce the same CDR3. This chain links TRBV30 with TRBJ2-7, with 7 bases identical to TRBD1. Germline CDR1 reads GTSNPN; CDR2 reads SVGIG (reference sequence). The CDR3 spans 14 residues. J was trimmed by 0 bases and V by 0 bases; bases with no gene match: 2. The CDR3 region is CAWSVGGSSYEQYF. The CDR3, as DNA: TGTGCCTGGAGTGTAGGGGGCAGCTCCTACGAGCAGTACTTC.

The rearrangement joins TRBV28 to TRBJ2-7; 10 nucleotides line up with TRBD1. The CDR3 sequence is 14 residues long. The germline CDR1 and CDR2 sequences are MDHEN and SYDVKM. Trimming cost V 5 bases and J 2 bases; bases outside gene matches: 3. The DNA for the CDR3 is TGTGCCAGCAGTACCGGGACAGGGGCCTACGAGCAGTACTTC. Its protein product is CASSTGTGAYEQYF.

The V gene is TRBV5-6, the J gene TRBJ2-1, with a possible D match to TRBD2 (7 bases). The V gene lost 4 bases and the J gene lost 9 bases, with 20 bases spanning the gap. This CDR3 comprises 15 residues. Germline loops: CDR1 SGHDT, CDR2 YYEEEE. This CDR3 reads CASSVPRGRAFEQFF. The CDR3 region has the DNA TGTGCCAGCAGCGTCCCTAGGGGGAGGGCCTTTGAGCAGTTCTTC. Filled out from reference TRBV5-6 and TRBJ2-1, the complete variable domain reads DAGVTQSPTHLIKTRGQQVTLRCSPKSGHDTVSWYQQALGQGPQFIFQYYEEEERQRGNFPDRFSGHQFPNYSSELNVNALLLGDSALYLCASSVPRGRAFEQFFGPGTRLTVL.

V and J are TRBV27 and TRBJ2-1, with 9 positions matching TRBD1. The CDR3 totals 15 residues. With V trimmed by 2 bases and J by 5 bases, 4 bases remained unmatched. Germline CDR1 is MNHEY and CDR2 is SMNVEV (reference sequence). The CDR3 here is CASSLNRGPHNEQFF. In DNA form, the CDR3 reads TGTGCCAGCAGTTTAAACAGGGGGCCTCACAATGAGCAGTTCTTC.

The chain couples TRBV11-3 to TRBJ2-3; TRBD1 agrees at 7 bases. The trim removed 5 bases at V and 6 bases at J, leaving 8 bases unmatched. Germline CDR1 is SGHNT and CDR2 is YENEEA. The CDR3 is 14 residues long. CDR3 nucleotide sequence: TGTGCCAGCAGCCCACAGACAGGGCTGGATACGCAGTATTTT. This translates into CASSPQTGLDTQYF.

The chain employs TRBV6-5 and TRBJ2-7; TRBD1 aligns across 9 bases. V gave up 8 bases and J gave up 4 bases; unmatched junction bases: 9. Germline V gene sequence: CDR1 MNHEY, CDR2 SVGAGI. The CDR3 is 14 residues long. The CDR3 protein is CASVTGTGSYEQYF. CDR3 in DNA: TGTGCCAGCGTCACCGGGACAGGGTCTTACGAGCAGTACTTC.

This clone showed up just a few times. The chain uses TRBV9 and TRBJ1-1; D gene uncertain. The germline gives CDR1 SGDLS, CDR2 YYNGEE. This CDR3 contains 15 residues. V lost 0 bases, J lost 0 bases, and 9 bases lay in between. The CDR3 sequence is CASSVGEGVNTEAFF. The CDR3 bases are TGTGCCAGCAGCGTAGGAGAGGGCGTGAACACTGAAGCTTTCTTT.

The chain combines TRBV4-1 with TRBJ2-1; no definite D call. Germline CDR1 is MGHRA and CDR2 is YSYEKL. The germline V and J ends were trimmed by 2 bases and 5 bases, with 7 bases remaining between them. The CDR3 is 13 amino acids. Here the CDR3 reads CASSQIGNNEQFF. Here the CDR3 DNA reads TGCGCCAGCAGCCAAATCGGTAACAATGAGCAGTTCTTC.

V usage is TRBV11-3 and J usage is TRBJ2-3, with 7 bases identical to TRBD2. V lost 6 bases, J lost 1 base, and 7 bases stayed unmatched. CDR1 is SGHNT, CDR2 YENEEA, per germline. The CDR3 covers 15 residues. The CDR3, as DNA: TGTGCCAGCAGGCGGAGGGAGGGCGGCACAGATACGCAGTATTTT. It encodes CASRRREGGTDTQYF.

The chain couples TRBV7-3 to TRBJ1-4; D is ambiguous. Trimming shortened V by 1 base and J by 8 bases, and 8 bases separated the two germline ends. The length of the CDR3 is 13 residues. Germline lookup yields CDR1 SGHTA and CDR2 FQGTGA. The CDR3: CASSLIVGEKLFF. CDR3 in DNA: TGTGCCAGCAGCTTAATTGTTGGCGAAAAACTGTTTTTT.

The CDR3 sequence is CASSPGLAGINAYEQYF. In DNA, the CDR3 is TGTGCCAGCAGCCCGGGACTAGCGGGGATAAACGCCTACGAGCAGTACTTC. The rearrangement joins TRBV21-1 to TRBJ2-7; the D segment call TRBD2 is taken from the table without a DNA check. TRBV21-1 is a documented pseudogene. The CDR3 length is 17 residues.

The chain joins TRBV5-1 to TRBJ1-4; TRBD1 agrees at 9 bases. The CDR3 is 14 amino acids. From germline, CDR1 is SGHRS and CDR2 YFSETQ. V shed 2 bases, J shed 7 bases, and the junction held 3 bases outside the gene matches. The CDR3 DNA reads TGCGCCAGCAGCTTACAGGGGGCCGGTGAAAAACTGTTTTTT. As protein: CASSLQGAGEKLFF.